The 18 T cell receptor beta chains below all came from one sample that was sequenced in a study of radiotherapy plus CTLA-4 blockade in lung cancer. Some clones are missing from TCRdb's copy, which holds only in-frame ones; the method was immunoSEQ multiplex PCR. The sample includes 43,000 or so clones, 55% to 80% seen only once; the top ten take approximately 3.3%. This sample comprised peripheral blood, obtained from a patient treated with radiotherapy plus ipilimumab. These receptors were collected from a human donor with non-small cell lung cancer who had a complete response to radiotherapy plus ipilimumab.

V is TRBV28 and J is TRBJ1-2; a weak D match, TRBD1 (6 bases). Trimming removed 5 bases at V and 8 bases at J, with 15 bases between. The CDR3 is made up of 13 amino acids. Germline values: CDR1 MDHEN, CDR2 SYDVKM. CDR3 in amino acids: CASSRTGWSGYTF. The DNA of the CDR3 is TGTGCCAGCAGTCGCACAGGGTGGAGCGGCTACACCTTC.

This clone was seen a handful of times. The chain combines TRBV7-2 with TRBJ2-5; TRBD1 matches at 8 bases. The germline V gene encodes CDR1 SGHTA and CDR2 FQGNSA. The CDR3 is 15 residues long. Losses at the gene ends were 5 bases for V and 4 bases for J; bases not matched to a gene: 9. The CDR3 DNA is TGTGCCAGCAGCCGACCTACAGGGGGAGGAGAGACCCAGTACTTC. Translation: CASSRPTGGGETQYF.

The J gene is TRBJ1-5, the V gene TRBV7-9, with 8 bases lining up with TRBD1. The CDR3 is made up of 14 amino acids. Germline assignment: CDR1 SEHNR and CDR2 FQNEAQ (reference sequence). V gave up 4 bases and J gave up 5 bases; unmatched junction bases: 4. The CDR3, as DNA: TGTGCCAGCAGCTACGACAGGGGCGATCAGCCCCAGCATTTT. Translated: CASSYDRGDQPQHF. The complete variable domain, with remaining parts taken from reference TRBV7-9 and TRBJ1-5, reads DTGVSQNPRHKITKRGQNVTFRCDPISEHNRLYWYRQTLGQGPEFLTYFQNEAQLEKSRLLSDRFSAERPKGSFSTLEIQRTEQGDSAMYLCASSYDRGDQPQHFGDGTRLSIL.

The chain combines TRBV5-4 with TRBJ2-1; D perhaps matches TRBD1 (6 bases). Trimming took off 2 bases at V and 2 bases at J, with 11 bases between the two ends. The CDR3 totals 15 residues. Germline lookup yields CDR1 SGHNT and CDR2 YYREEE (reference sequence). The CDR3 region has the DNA TGTGCCAGCAGCTTAACAGGGAATGCCTACAATGAGCAGTTCTTC. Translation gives CASSLTGNAYNEQFF.

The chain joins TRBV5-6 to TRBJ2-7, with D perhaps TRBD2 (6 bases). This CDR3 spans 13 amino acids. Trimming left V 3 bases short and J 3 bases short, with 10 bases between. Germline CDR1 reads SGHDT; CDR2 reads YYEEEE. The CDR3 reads CASSSPEGYEQYF. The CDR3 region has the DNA TGTGCCAGCAGCTCCCCGGAGGGCTACGAGCAGTACTTC.

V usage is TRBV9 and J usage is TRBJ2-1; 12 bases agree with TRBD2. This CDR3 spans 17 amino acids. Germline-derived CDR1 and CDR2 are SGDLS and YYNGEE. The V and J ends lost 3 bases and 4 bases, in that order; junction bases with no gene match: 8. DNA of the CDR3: TGTGCCAGCAGCGCCCTTTGGACTAGCGGGATTTACAATGAGCAGTTCTTC. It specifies CASSALWTSGIYNEQFF.

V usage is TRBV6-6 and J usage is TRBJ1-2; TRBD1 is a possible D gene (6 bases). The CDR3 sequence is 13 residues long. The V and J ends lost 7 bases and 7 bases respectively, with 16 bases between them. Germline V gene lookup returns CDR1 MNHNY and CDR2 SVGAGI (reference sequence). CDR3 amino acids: CASNIGRGAGYTF. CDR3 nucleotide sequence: TGTGCCAGCAACATAGGCAGGGGAGCTGGCTACACCTTC.

This chain's CDR3 is CASTLGGDNEQFF. CDR3 DNA sequence: TGTGCCAGCACCCTAGGGGGGGACAATGAGCAGTTCTTC. The rearrangement links TRBV11-2 to TRBJ2-1, with TRBD2 as a possible D gene (7 bases). This CDR3 spans 13 amino acids. V was clipped by 7 bases and J by 5 bases, with 12 bases between them. Germline V CDR1 and CDR2: SGHAT, FQNNGV.

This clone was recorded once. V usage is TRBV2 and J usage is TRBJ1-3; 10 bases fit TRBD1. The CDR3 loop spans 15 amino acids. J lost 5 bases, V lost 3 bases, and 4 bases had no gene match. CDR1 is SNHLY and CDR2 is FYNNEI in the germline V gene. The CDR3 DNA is TGTGCCAGCAGTGATTCGACAGGGGGCCGAAACACCATATATTTT. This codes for CASSDSTGGRNTIYF.

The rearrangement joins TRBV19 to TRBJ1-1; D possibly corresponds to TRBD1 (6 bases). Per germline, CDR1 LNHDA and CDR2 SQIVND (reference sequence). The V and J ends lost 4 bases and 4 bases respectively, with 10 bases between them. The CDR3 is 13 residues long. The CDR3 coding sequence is TGTGCCAGTAGTAAGGACAGTTCCACTGAAGCTTTCTTT. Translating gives CASSKDSSTEAFF. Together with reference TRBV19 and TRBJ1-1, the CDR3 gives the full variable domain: DGGITQSPKYLFRKEGQNVTLSCEQNLNHDAMYWYRQDPGQGLRLIYYSQIVNDFQKGDIAEGYSVSREKKESFPLTVTSAQKNPTAFYLCASSKDSSTEAFFGQGTRLTVV.

CDR3 in amino acids: CASSFVRPASGTDTQYF. DNA of the CDR3: TGTGCCAGCAGCTTCGTACGCCCCGCCAGTGGCACAGATACGCAGTATTTT. The chain combines TRBV7-9 with TRBJ2-3; the D is unclear. The germline V gene encodes CDR1 SEHNR and CDR2 FQNEAQ (reference sequence). This CDR3 is 17 amino acids long. Trimming shortened V by 3 bases and J by 1 base, and 17 bases separated the two germline ends.

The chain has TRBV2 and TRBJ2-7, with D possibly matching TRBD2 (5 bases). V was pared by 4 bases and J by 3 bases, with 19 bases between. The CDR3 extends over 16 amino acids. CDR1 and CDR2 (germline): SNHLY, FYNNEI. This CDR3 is CASSGGGRTFGYEQYF. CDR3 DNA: TGTGCCAGCAGTGGAGGAGGTCGGACTTTCGGCTACGAGCAGTACTTC.

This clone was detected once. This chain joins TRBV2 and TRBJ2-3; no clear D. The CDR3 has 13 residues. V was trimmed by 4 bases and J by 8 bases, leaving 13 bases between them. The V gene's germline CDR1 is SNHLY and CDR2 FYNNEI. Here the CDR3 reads CASSVTERVTQYF. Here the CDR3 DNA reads TGTGCCAGCAGTGTCACAGAACGAGTTACGCAGTATTTT.

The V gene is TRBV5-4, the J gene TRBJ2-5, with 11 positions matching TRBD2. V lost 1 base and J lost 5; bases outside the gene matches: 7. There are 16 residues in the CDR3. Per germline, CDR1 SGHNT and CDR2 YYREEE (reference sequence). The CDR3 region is CASSLTSGRGLETQYF. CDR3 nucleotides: TGTGCCAGCAGCTTGACTAGCGGGAGAGGTCTGGAGACCCAGTACTTC. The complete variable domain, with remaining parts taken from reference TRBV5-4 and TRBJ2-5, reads ETGVTQSPTHLIKTRGQQVTLRCSSQSGHNTVSWYQQALGQGPQFIFQYYREEENGRGNFPPRFSGLQFPNYSSELNVNALELDDSALYLCASSLTSGRGLETQYFGPGTRLLVL.

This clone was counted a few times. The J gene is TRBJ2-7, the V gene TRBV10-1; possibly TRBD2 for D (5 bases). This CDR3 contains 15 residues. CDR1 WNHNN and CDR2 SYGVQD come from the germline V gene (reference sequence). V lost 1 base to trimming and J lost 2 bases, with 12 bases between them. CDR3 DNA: TGCGCCAGCAGTGAGTTCAACGGGGATCCCTACGAGCAGTACTTC. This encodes CASSEFNGDPYEQYF.

The CDR3 DNA reads TGTGCCAGCAGTCCGCCCGGGACCTACGAGCAGTACTTC. It yields the protein CASSPPGTYEQYF. The chain combines TRBV6-5 with TRBJ2-7, with a weak D call TRBD2 (5 bases). This CDR3 comprises 13 residues. Per the germline V gene, CDR1 is MNHEY and CDR2 is SVGAGI. The V and J ends lost 5 bases and 2 bases respectively, with 10 bases between them.

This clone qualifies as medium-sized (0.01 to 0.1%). CDR3 bases: TGTGCCACCAGCAGTTTAAGGGGGCCCCTTGGCTACACCTTC. Translation gives CATSSLRGPLGYTF. The V gene is TRBV15, the J gene TRBJ1-2; the match to TRBD1 covers 7 bases. The CDR3 consists of 14 residues. CDR1 is LNHNV, CDR2 YYDKDF, per germline (reference sequence). J gave up 7 bases and V 3 bases, and 8 bases lay outside the gene matches. Variable domain in full (rest from reference TRBV15 and TRBJ1-2): DAMVIQNPRYQVTQFGKPVTLSCSQTLNHNVMYWYQQKSSQAPKLLFHYYDKDFNNEADTPDNFQSRRPNTSFCFLDIRSPGLGDTAMYLCATSSLRGPLGYTFGSGTRLTVV.

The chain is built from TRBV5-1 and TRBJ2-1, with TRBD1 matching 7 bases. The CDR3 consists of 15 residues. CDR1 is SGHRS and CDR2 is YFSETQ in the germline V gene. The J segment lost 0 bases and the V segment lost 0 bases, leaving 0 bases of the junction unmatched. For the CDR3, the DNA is TGCGCCAGCAGCTTGGGACAGGGCTCCTACAATGAGCAGTTCTTC. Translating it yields CASSLGQGSYNEQFF.